The 11 T cell receptor beta chains in this list originate from one sample, sequenced in a study of blood T cell repertoires in COVID-19. Only in-frame clones appear in the TCRdb table, and some are missing; sequencing was by immunoSEQ multiplex PCR. The table lists fewer than 500,000 clones, around 90% of them singletons, with roughly 1.8% in the top ten. Sequencing used PBMCs or T cells enriched from blood (not recorded which). Receptors were obtained from a young woman with acute COVID-19.

This chain joins TRBV5-1 and TRBJ1-3; tentative D call: TRBD1 (5 bases). This CDR3 is built from 13 residues. CDR1 and CDR2 (germline): SGHRS, YFSETQ. V lost 4 bases and J 0 bases, leaving 5 bases between the germline ends. The CDR3 here is CASSRGSGNTIYF. For the CDR3, the DNA is TGCGCCAGCAGCAGGGGCTCTGGAAACACCATATATTTT.

The chain is built from TRBV5-1 and TRBJ1-3, with D possibly being TRBD1 (6 bases). Germline CDR1 SGHRS, CDR2 YFSETQ. CDR3 length: 15 residues. The V end lost 5 bases, the J end lost 0 bases, and 12 bases lay between the germline ends. The chain's CDR3 is CASRKTGTSGNTIYF. CDR3 nucleotide sequence: TGCGCCAGCAGGAAAACAGGGACCTCTGGAAACACCATATATTTT.

This clone was detected a few times. The rearrangement joins TRBV2 to TRBJ2-4, with D unclear. Germline CDR1 and CDR2: SNHLY and FYNNEI. This CDR3 spans 18 amino acids. Trimming shortened V by 1 base and J by 0 bases, and 16 bases separated the two germline ends. The CDR3 region is CASSEGRRPVIAKNIQYF. Written as DNA, the CDR3 is TGTGCCAGCAGTGAAGGCAGGCGCCCCGTCATAGCCAAAAACATTCAGTACTTC.

The V gene is TRBV6-5, the J gene TRBJ1-2; 7 bases line up with TRBD1. The CDR3 contains 14 residues. After removal of 7 bases from V and 4 bases from J, the junction contained 9 bases not matched to a gene. CDR1 and CDR2 (germline): MNHEY, SVGAGI. The CDR3 sequence: CASIPRGAAYGYTF. The CDR3 DNA sequence: TGTGCCAGCATTCCCAGGGGGGCGGCCTATGGCTACACCTTC.

This clone was seen only a few times. One end of the junction does not line up with germline, which may come from a read error. The chain carries TRBV9 and TRBJ2-7; 7 bases map to TRBD2. Germline V gives CDR1 SGDLS, CDR2 YYNGEE. The CDR3 extends over 13 amino acids. The CDR3 bases are TGTGCCAGCAGCTCGGGGGAGGGAGCAGGAGCCTTCTTC. It translates to CASSSGEGAGAFF.

This chain connects TRBV2 to TRBJ1-5; 8 bases agree with TRBD1. J lost 0 bases, V lost 6 bases, and 16 bases had no gene match. Looked up from germline, CDR1 is SNHLY and CDR2 is FYNNEI. The length of the CDR3 is 19 residues. The CDR3 DNA reads as TGTGCCAGCAGGGCAACAGGGGGTGCCTCGATATATAGCAATCAGCCCCAGCATTTT. This sequence encodes CASRATGGASIYSNQPQHF.

The chain has TRBV15 and TRBJ2-1; 7 positions match TRBD2. The V gene end was trimmed by 0 bases and the J gene end by 2 bases; junction bases not matched to a gene: 4. This CDR3 has 16 residues. Germline CDR1 LNHNV, CDR2 YYDKDF (reference sequence). CDR3 in amino acids: CATSRELAGAYNEQFF. CDR3 nucleotide sequence: TGTGCCACCAGCAGAGAATTGGCGGGAGCCTACAATGAGCAGTTCTTC.

In nucleotides, the CDR3 is TGTGCCATCAGGGGCGGGGGGCCTAAGTACCAAGAGACCCAGTACTTC. Residues: CAIRGGGPKYQETQYF. The chain uses TRBV10-3 and TRBJ2-5; 8 bases align to TRBD2. With V trimmed by 6 bases and J by 0 bases, 9 bases remained unmatched. Per germline, CDR1 ENHRY and CDR2 SYGVKD. The CDR3 loop spans 16 amino acids.

V is TRBV19 and J is TRBJ1-4; no reliable D call. V was shortened by 3 bases and J by 8 bases, with 13 bases between the two germline ends. Per germline, CDR1 LNHDA and CDR2 SQIVND (reference sequence). The CDR3 loop spans 14 amino acids. The CDR3 DNA is TGTGCCAGTAGTATGTCTCAGGATGGGGAAAAACTGTTTTTT. Protein product: CASSMSQDGEKLFF.

The V call is TRBV4-3, the J call TRBJ1-3; the match to TRBD1 covers 8 bases. Per the germline V gene, CDR1 is LGHNA and CDR2 is YSLEER. Trimming took 3 bases from V and 0 from J; bases not matched to a gene: 4. This CDR3 has 16 amino acids. Here the CDR3 reads CASSQLGQGSGNTIYF. The DNA of the CDR3 is TGCGCCAGCAGCCAGCTAGGACAGGGCTCTGGAAACACCATATATTTT.

The chain uses TRBV11-2 and TRBJ1-4, with TRBD1 matching 8 bases. Looked up from germline, CDR1 is SGHAT and CDR2 is FQNNGV. CDR3 length: 13 amino acids. The junction had 5 bases not matched to a gene; V was cut back by 8 bases and J by 6 bases. CDR3 residues: CASSKDRDEKLFF. DNA of the CDR3: TGTGCCAGCTCCAAGGACAGGGATGAAAAACTGTTTTTT. The whole variable domain, remainder taken from reference TRBV11-2 and TRBJ1-4, is EAGVAQSPRYKIIEKRQSVAFWCNPISGHATLYWYQQILGQGPKLLIQFQNNGVVDDSQLPKDRFSAERLKGVDSTLKIQPAKLEDSAVYLCASSKDRDEKLFFGSGTQLSVL.